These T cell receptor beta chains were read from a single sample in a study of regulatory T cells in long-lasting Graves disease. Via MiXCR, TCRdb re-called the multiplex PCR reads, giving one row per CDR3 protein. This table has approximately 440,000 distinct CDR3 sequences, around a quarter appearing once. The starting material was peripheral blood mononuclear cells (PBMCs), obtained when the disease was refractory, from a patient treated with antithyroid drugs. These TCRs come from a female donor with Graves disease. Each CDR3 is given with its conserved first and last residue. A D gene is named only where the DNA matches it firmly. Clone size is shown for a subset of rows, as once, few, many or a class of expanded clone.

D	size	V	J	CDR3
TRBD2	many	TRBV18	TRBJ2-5	CASSSSVPGLAGRKTQYF
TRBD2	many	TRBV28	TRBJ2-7	CASVLSGSSYEQYF
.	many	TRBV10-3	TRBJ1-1	CAIRDRTMNTEAFF
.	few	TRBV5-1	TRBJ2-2	CASSVGLGPGELFF
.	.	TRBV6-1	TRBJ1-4	CASTPWVGNEKLFF
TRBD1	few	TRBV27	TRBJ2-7	CASSLSGQGRVYEQYF
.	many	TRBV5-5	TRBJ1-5	CASSFMGNQPQHF
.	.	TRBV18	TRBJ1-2	CASSRTGDANYGYTF
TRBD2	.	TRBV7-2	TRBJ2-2	CASSRLAGDNTGELFF
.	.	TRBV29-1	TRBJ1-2	CSVEVGAGGYTF
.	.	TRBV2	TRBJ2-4	CASSTDDKNIQYF
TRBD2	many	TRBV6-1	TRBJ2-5	CASSRDRGRGTQYF
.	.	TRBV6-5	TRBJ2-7	CASSSTGPGEQYF
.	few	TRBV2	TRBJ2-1	CASTPRDGQAGAFYNEQFF
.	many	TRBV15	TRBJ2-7	CATSRDTYEQYF
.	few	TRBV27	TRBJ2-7	CASSLRGAGYEQYF
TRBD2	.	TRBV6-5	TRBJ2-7	CASSYDGLAAYEQYF
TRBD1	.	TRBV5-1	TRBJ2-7	CASSFGTGDDEQYF
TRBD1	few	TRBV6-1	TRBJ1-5	CASSEDRGVRQPQHF
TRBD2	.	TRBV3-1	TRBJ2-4	CASSQEWASGRIRYF
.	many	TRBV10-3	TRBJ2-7	CAISDEGHLFEQYF
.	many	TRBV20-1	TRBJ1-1	CSATSTGSIPEAFF
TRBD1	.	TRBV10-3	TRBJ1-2	CAISEQGANYGYTF
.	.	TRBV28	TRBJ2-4	CASIPSQGRGAKNIQYF
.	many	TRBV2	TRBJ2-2	CASRVKSAGELFF
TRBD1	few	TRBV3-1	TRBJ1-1	CASSPTPGGTTFF
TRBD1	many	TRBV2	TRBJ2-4	CASSPRQGAKNIQYF
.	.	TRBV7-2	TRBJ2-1	CASSLAGGGNEQFF
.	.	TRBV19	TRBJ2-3	CASSSNSGYSTDTQYF
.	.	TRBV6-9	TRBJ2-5	CASSYLPGGGTSGETQYF
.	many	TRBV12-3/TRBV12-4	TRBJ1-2	CASSFGLGDGYTF
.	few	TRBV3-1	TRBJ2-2	CASSQDWGGNTGELFF
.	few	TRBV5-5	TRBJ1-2	CASSLPPQGIYGYTF
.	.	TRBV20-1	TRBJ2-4	CSARGRAKNIQYF
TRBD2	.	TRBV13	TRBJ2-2	CASSPTSGRVDTGELFF
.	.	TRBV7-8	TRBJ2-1	CASSPTRSYNEQFF
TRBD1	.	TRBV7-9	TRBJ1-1	CASSPGDRAFF
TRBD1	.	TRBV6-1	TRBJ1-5	CASSPDRSSNQPQHF
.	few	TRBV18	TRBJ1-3	CASSPDRQTTIYF
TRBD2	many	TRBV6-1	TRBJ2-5	CASTTLAGATETQYF
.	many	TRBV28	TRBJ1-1	CASSLIQENTEAFF
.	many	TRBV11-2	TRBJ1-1	CASSLEGRVSTEAFF
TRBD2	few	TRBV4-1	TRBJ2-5	CASSQDNGRAGSKSIQYF
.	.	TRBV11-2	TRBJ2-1	CASSLGDPNEQFF
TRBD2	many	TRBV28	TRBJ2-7	CASTIRGVSAGEQYF
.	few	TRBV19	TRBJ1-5	CASLTTGDSNQPQHF
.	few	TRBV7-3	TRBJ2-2	CASKRRGGSTPGELFF
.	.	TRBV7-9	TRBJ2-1	CASSSPGTVLNEQFF
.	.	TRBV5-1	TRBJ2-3	CASSLDGTSTDTQYF
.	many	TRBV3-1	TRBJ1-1	CASSQTGTGPTFF